This entry describes one T cell receptor beta chain. Its antigen specificity is not known. No base qualities exist here, and no much larger clone lies one base off it. This sample is part of a study of blood T cells in healthy people across ages (dated by TCRdb to between 2014 and 2016). With regard to the full study: In model experiments, template switching captured about one uniquely barcoded TCR beta cDNA molecule for every two T cells. To track age-related changes in TCR beta repertoire diversity, the study relied on deep sequencing normalized with unique cDNA molecular identifiers. The donors were split into four age groups: young (average 16 years), middle-aged (roughly 39), aged (approximately 60) and long-lived (approximately 80). To avoid experimental bias, donors of different ages were distributed randomly across sequencing lanes. The study analyzed two additional independent replicas of 1 million unique cDNA reads from the same blood draw for two donors, one aged 18 to 29 and one aged 80 or older. Study-wide findings and limitations: Because profiling used bulk unsorted PBMCs, naive and antigen-experienced compartments could not be compared conclusively. Compared with the aged group, the long-lived group had more naive CD4+ T cells, fewer expanded clones and increased TCR diversity, a pattern suggesting age selection. Total diversity estimates from one million sequenced T cells were considered lower bounds and underestimates. As age increased, observed TCR beta diversity per million T cells dropped in a roughly linear way, and a significant reduction was already evident by age roughly 40. The percentage of naive T cells measured by flow cytometry correlated strongly with observed TCR beta diversity. Because donor CMV infection status was unknown, age-related changes in expanded clonotypes were potentially confounded.

Via the germline V gene (reference sequence), CDR1 is MNHNY and CDR2 SVGAGI. From cysteine to phenylalanine, the CDR3 is 14 amino acids long. Just CDR3 DNA is preserved here, 42 bases in frame from base 1. Deletion took 4 bases off V and 7 bases off J, with a span of 17 bases between the germline ends. Library generation was performed with 5' RACE. For sequencing, an Illumina HiSeq 2500 was employed. A second PCR of roughly 7 to 11 cycles was performed with a sample-barcoded 5' primer and a J-beta primer mix. Each TCR beta cDNA molecule received a unique molecular identifier from a template-switch 5' adaptor carrying 12 random nucleotides. Each sample yielded at least 3 million CDR3-containing paired-end reads. The Mint cDNA synthesis kit, primed by a TRBC-specific oligonucleotide, was used to synthesize first-strand cDNA from all RNA. Following uracil-DNA glycosylase treatment, a first 18-cycle PCR with universal primers M1SS and BC2_uni_R was performed on all cDNA. In the original analysis: For normalization, 1 million high-quality reads, each with a distinct molecular identifier, were randomly selected from each sample. Reads sharing molecular identifiers were discarded rather than binned into consensus sequences. MiTCR, with a Q25 quality threshold and the strictest error-elimination algorithm, was used for CDR3 identification, clonotype clustering and error correction. A nonparametric unseen species model using Euler transformation provided a lower-bound estimate of total TCR beta diversity. TCRdb ran its own pipeline on the public reads, namely fastp trimming at Q25 and MiXCR clone calling, and kept in-frame beta chains. Each entry merges the rows of one CDR3 protein and shows their most common DNA and genes. What appears here as the V and J calls and clone size reflects TCRdb's work, not the paper's. The sample table holds 1.5 million to 2 million distinct CDR3 sequences, of which about 50% were seen once. The ten largest account for roughly 2% of the sample.

The donors were 40 or so Caucasian individuals from Russia, aged roughly 6 to 100 years, who were systemically healthy. About 10 milliliters of peripheral blood were collected from each donor into EDTA-treated Vacutainer tubes. Ficoll-Paque density-gradient centrifugation was used to isolate PBMCs, with at least 6 million obtained per sample. Trizol reagent was used to extract total RNA from the PBMCs, yielding at least 5.5 micrograms per sample. For every donor, an aliquot of PBMCs went through flow cytometry to measure the percentages of naive CD45RAhigh/CD27high T cells. The V and J segments used are TRBV6-6 and TRBJ2-7; the D gene cannot be resolved reliably. The TCR originated in a woman in her forties in good health. The specimen sequenced was blood. For the CDR3, the sequence is CASSSAPKLNEQYF. Here is the DNA: TGTGCCAGCAGTTCCGCTCCGAAGCTCAATGAGCAGTACTTC.